These T cell receptor beta chains were read from a single sample in a study of blood T cells in healthy people across ages. TCRdb reprocessed the 5' RACE reads via MiXCR and lists one record per CDR3 protein. The table shows roughly 720,000 distinct CDR3 sequences, with 50% to 65% occurring only once. The sequenced material came from blood. These receptors were taken from a man older than 75 in good health. Both conserved end residues are part of each CDR3. Each record gives: V gene, D gene, J gene, clone size, CDR3 DNA, CDR3 protein. A D gene is named only where the DNA matches it firmly. Clone sizes are given selectively: once, few, many, or a class where the clone is expanded.

V gene: TRBV15; D gene: .; J gene: TRBJ1-5; clone size: .; CDR3 DNA: TGTGCCACCAGCAGAGCTGGAGGGATGGACCAGCCCCAGCATTTT; CDR3 protein: CATSRAGGMDQPQHF
V gene: TRBV3-1; D gene: .; J gene: TRBJ1-6; clone size: .; CDR3 DNA: TGTGCCTGCAGCCAAGGTTTTGGCTCACCCCTCCACTTT; CDR3 protein: CACSQGFGSPLHF
V gene: TRBV18; D gene: TRBD2; J gene: TRBJ2-7; clone size: .; CDR3 DNA: TGTGCCAGCTCACCAGTTGCGGGAGGGCCTCTCGGGCACGAGCAGTACTTC; CDR3 protein: CASSPVAGGPLGHEQYF
V gene: TRBV20-1; D gene: .; J gene: TRBJ2-1; clone size: .; CDR3 DNA: TGCAGTGCTAGACAGACTGGCTCCTACAATGAGCAGTTCTTC; CDR3 protein: CSARQTGSYNEQFF
V gene: TRBV18; D gene: .; J gene: TRBJ2-7; clone size: few; CDR3 DNA: TGTGCCAGCTCACCACTGCCGGGGGCTGCCGAGCAGTACTTC; CDR3 protein: CASSPLPGAAEQYF
V gene: TRBV6-5; D gene: .; J gene: TRBJ2-7; clone size: .; CDR3 DNA: TGTGCCAGCAGTACGACCCCGGATAGACGATACGAGCAGTACTTC; CDR3 protein: CASSTTPDRRYEQYF
V gene: TRBV9; D gene: TRBD2; J gene: TRBJ2-7; clone size: once; CDR3 DNA: TGTGCCAGCGGCAATGTGGCTAGCGGGAACGAGCAGTACTTC; CDR3 protein: CASGNVASGNEQYF
V gene: TRBV28; D gene: TRBD2; J gene: TRBJ2-7; clone size: once; CDR3 DNA: TGTGCCGGCAACGTGTTCCTAGCGGGAGGAGGGGAGAACGAGCAGTACTTC; CDR3 protein: CAGNVFLAGGGENEQYF
V gene: TRBV4-1; D gene: TRBD1; J gene: TRBJ1-2; clone size: .; CDR3 DNA: TGCGCCAGCAGCCAAGCACCGGGACAGGGCGGCGATGGCTACACCTTC; CDR3 protein: CASSQAPGQGGDGYTF
V gene: TRBV2; D gene: .; J gene: TRBJ2-5; clone size: .; CDR3 DNA: TGTGCCACCGAGCACCGCCTCGGACAAGAGACCCAGTACTTC; CDR3 protein: CATEHRLGQETQYF
V gene: TRBV5-1; D gene: .; J gene: TRBJ2-5; clone size: .; CDR3 DNA: TGCGCCAGCAGCTTGGAAGGCCCCCCAGGGACCCAGTACTTC; CDR3 protein: CASSLEGPPGTQYF
V gene: TRBV6-6; D gene: TRBD1; J gene: TRBJ2-5; clone size: .; CDR3 DNA: TGTGCCAGCAGTAGGGGACAGGGGGCAGAGACCCAGTACTTC; CDR3 protein: CASSRGQGAETQYF
V gene: TRBV7-4; D gene: TRBD2; J gene: TRBJ2-3; clone size: .; CDR3 DNA: TGTGCCAGCAGCTCGTGGACTGGGGGGGACACAGATACGCAGTATTTT; CDR3 protein: CASSSWTGGDTDTQYF
V gene: TRBV27; D gene: .; J gene: TRBJ1-2; clone size: .; CDR3 DNA: TGTGCCAGCAGTTTATGGGGCAGGGGTGGCTATGGCTACACCTTC; CDR3 protein: CASSLWGRGGYGYTF
V gene: TRBV20-1; D gene: .; J gene: TRBJ1-2; clone size: .; CDR3 DNA: TGCAGTGCTTACAATAACTATGGCTACACCTTC; CDR3 protein: CSAYNNYGYTF
V gene: TRBV20-1; D gene: TRBD1; J gene: TRBJ1-1; clone size: .; CDR3 DNA: TGCAGTGCTAGGTCGCCGGGACAGGACGTGAGGAGAGCTTTCTTT; CDR3 protein: CSARSPGQDVRRAFF
V gene: TRBV10-3; D gene: .; J gene: TRBJ2-7; clone size: .; CDR3 DNA: TGTGCCATACAGAGGGACTCCAACTCCTACGAGCAGTACTTC; CDR3 protein: CAIQRDSNSYEQYF
V gene: TRBV3-1; D gene: TRBD1; J gene: TRBJ1-2; clone size: .; CDR3 DNA: TGTGCCAGCAGCCCCCGGGGACAGGGACCGTCTAACTATGGCTACACCTTC; CDR3 protein: CASSPRGQGPSNYGYTF
V gene: TRBV11-2; D gene: .; J gene: TRBJ2-5; clone size: .; CDR3 DNA: TGTGCCAGCAGCTTCGGGCCCTCGCGGGAGACCCAGTACTTC; CDR3 protein: CASSFGPSRETQYF
V gene: TRBV6-6; D gene: .; J gene: TRBJ2-7; clone size: once; CDR3 DNA: TGTGCCAGCAGAAAGGAAACAGGGACCTCGCTCGAGCAGTACTTC; CDR3 protein: CASRKETGTSLEQYF
V gene: TRBV24-1; D gene: .; J gene: TRBJ2-4; clone size: .; CDR3 DNA: TGTGCCACCAGTGATCCAACAGGGGGGGTAGACATTCAGTACTTC; CDR3 protein: CATSDPTGGVDIQYF
V gene: TRBV28; D gene: TRBD1; J gene: TRBJ2-3; clone size: few; CDR3 DNA: TGTGCCAGCAGTCGGGACAGGGACACAGATACGCAGTATTTT; CDR3 protein: CASSRDRDTDTQYF
V gene: TRBV7-9; D gene: .; J gene: TRBJ2-7; clone size: few; CDR3 DNA: TGTGCCAGCAGCTTCGGCAGGGACCACGAGCAGTACTTC; CDR3 protein: CASSFGRDHEQYF
V gene: TRBV28; D gene: .; J gene: TRBJ1-5; clone size: .; CDR3 DNA: TGTGCCAGCAGTTTACAACAGGAGATCAAGGCCCAGCATTTT; CDR3 protein: CASSLQQEIKAQHF
V gene: TRBV25-1; D gene: .; J gene: TRBJ2-3; clone size: .; CDR3 DNA: TGTGCCAGCAGTGAATATGAACCAGATACGCAGTATTTT; CDR3 protein: CASSEYEPDTQYF
V gene: TRBV12-3/TRBV12-4; D gene: .; J gene: TRBJ2-3; clone size: .; CDR3 DNA: TGTGCCAGCAGCGTGGGCCCTGCGAGGACAGATACGCAGTATTTT; CDR3 protein: CASSVGPARTDTQYF
V gene: TRBV7-2; D gene: .; J gene: TRBJ2-1; clone size: few; CDR3 DNA: TGTGCCAGCAGCCCGTTTGGGGGGAGCTCCTACAATGAGCAGTTCTTC; CDR3 protein: CASSPFGGSSYNEQFF
V gene: TRBV5-1; D gene: .; J gene: TRBJ2-1; clone size: many; CDR3 DNA: TGCGCCAGCAGCTTGGTGGTAGCCTCTGGGAATGAGCAGTTCTTC; CDR3 protein: CASSLVVASGNEQFF
V gene: TRBV5-1; D gene: .; J gene: TRBJ2-4; clone size: .; CDR3 DNA: TGCGCCAGCAGCACCGGACAGACACTAGCCAAAAACATTCAGTACTTC; CDR3 protein: CASSTGQTLAKNIQYF
V gene: TRBV7-3; D gene: .; J gene: TRBJ1-4; clone size: .; CDR3 DNA: TGTGCCAGCAGCTTAGTGGGAATCGGAAAACTGTTTTTT; CDR3 protein: CASSLVGIGKLFF
V gene: TRBV20-1; D gene: TRBD2; J gene: TRBJ2-1; clone size: .; CDR3 DNA: TGCAGTGCTAGAGACGGGACTAGAGACTACAATGAGCAGTTCTTC; CDR3 protein: CSARDGTRDYNEQFF
V gene: TRBV14; D gene: .; J gene: TRBJ2-1; clone size: once; CDR3 DNA: TGTGCCAGCAGCCACGGTACGACCCAGTTCTTC; CDR3 protein: CASSHGTTQFF
V gene: TRBV11-2; D gene: .; J gene: TRBJ2-1; clone size: .; CDR3 DNA: TGTGCCAGCAGCGCCGCGGGGGAGCAGTTCTTC; CDR3 protein: CASSAAGEQFF
V gene: TRBV4-2; D gene: TRBD2; J gene: TRBJ2-7; clone size: once; CDR3 DNA: TGTGCCAGCAGCCCCGTTGGGACTAGGTCGTACGAGCAGTACTTC; CDR3 protein: CASSPVGTRSYEQYF
V gene: TRBV5-1; D gene: .; J gene: TRBJ2-2; clone size: .; CDR3 DNA: TGCGCCAGCAGCAGGACAGAAAACACCGGGGAGCTGTTTTTT; CDR3 protein: CASSRTENTGELFF
V gene: TRBV6-1; D gene: .; J gene: TRBJ2-6; clone size: .; CDR3 DNA: TGTGCCAGCAGTAACAGCGGTTGGGGGTCTGGGGCCAACGTCCTGACTTTC; CDR3 protein: CASSNSGWGSGANVLTF
V gene: TRBV5-1; D gene: TRBD2; J gene: TRBJ2-5; clone size: many; CDR3 DNA: TGCGCCAGCAGCTTCCAGCCGGGACTACACAATGAGCAGTACTTC; CDR3 protein: CASSFQPGLHNEQYF
V gene: TRBV6-2/TRBV6-3; D gene: .; J gene: TRBJ1-2; clone size: .; CDR3 DNA: TGTGCCAGCAGTTACTCGGGACAACTTGCCTTACATGGCTACACCTTC; CDR3 protein: CASSYSGQLALHGYTF
V gene: TRBV29-1; D gene: TRBD2; J gene: TRBJ2-7; clone size: .; CDR3 DNA: TGCAGCGTTGGCGGGAGTGTTTACGAGCAGTACTTC; CDR3 protein: CSVGGSVYEQYF
V gene: TRBV5-1; D gene: .; J gene: TRBJ2-3; clone size: .; CDR3 DNA: TGCGCCAGCAGCGATCTTCTGGGGGGTTTGGCTCTAGATACGCAGTATTTT; CDR3 protein: CASSDLLGGLALDTQYF
V gene: TRBV3-1; D gene: .; J gene: TRBJ2-1; clone size: few; CDR3 DNA: TGTGCCAGCAGGCAAACCTCGGGTGGAGAGCAGTTCTTC; CDR3 protein: CASRQTSGGEQFF
V gene: TRBV15; D gene: .; J gene: TRBJ2-1; clone size: .; CDR3 DNA: TGTGCCACCAGCAGAGATAAGCCCTACAATGAGCAGTTCTTC; CDR3 protein: CATSRDKPYNEQFF
V gene: TRBV5-1; D gene: TRBD1; J gene: TRBJ2-1; clone size: .; CDR3 DNA: TGCGCCAGCACCTTCGGACAGGGATGGAATGAGCAGTTCTTC; CDR3 protein: CASTFGQGWNEQFF
V gene: TRBV14; D gene: .; J gene: TRBJ2-1; clone size: .; CDR3 DNA: TGTGCCAGCGGCCAACGAGCCGGTTACAATGAGCAGTTCTTC; CDR3 protein: CASGQRAGYNEQFF
V gene: TRBV20-1; D gene: TRBD2; J gene: TRBJ2-7; clone size: few; CDR3 DNA: TGCAGTGCTAAAAGGACTAGCGGCTACGAGCAGTACTTC; CDR3 protein: CSAKRTSGYEQYF
V gene: TRBV10-3; D gene: .; J gene: TRBJ2-7; clone size: .; CDR3 DNA: TGTGCCATCAGTGAGTCGTTGGCAGGGGAAGGCGAGCAGTACTTC; CDR3 protein: CAISESLAGEGEQYF
V gene: TRBV10-3; D gene: TRBD2; J gene: TRBJ2-7; clone size: .; CDR3 DNA: TGTGCCATCAGTGAGGGAGCTAGCGGGGGCAACGAGCAGTACTTC; CDR3 protein: CAISEGASGGNEQYF
V gene: TRBV6-1; D gene: TRBD1; J gene: TRBJ1-5; clone size: .; CDR3 DNA: TGTGCCAGCAGTGAAAGCCGACAGGGGACTTCGTATCAGCCCCAGCATTTT; CDR3 protein: CASSESRQGTSYQPQHF
V gene: TRBV27; D gene: .; J gene: TRBJ2-1; clone size: .; CDR3 DNA: TGTGCCAGCAGTCCGTTTGGGGTTTACAATGAGCAGTTCTTC; CDR3 protein: CASSPFGVYNEQFF
V gene: TRBV21-1; D gene: .; J gene: TRBJ1-6; clone size: .; CDR3 DNA: TGTGCCAGCAAACTCGTTCACAGGGGATATAATTCACCCCTCCACTTT; CDR3 protein: CASKLVHRGYNSPLHF
V gene: TRBV5-1; D gene: .; J gene: TRBJ1-1; clone size: once; CDR3 DNA: TGCGCCAGCAGGGAAGGGACCGCTGAAGCTTTCTTT; CDR3 protein: CASREGTAEAFF
V gene: TRBV27; D gene: TRBD2; J gene: TRBJ2-1; clone size: .; CDR3 DNA: TGTGCCAGCACCCGGCTGTCTAGCGGCTACAATGAGCAGTTCTTC; CDR3 protein: CASTRLSSGYNEQFF